The entry that follows covers one TCR beta chain sequence. This record comes from a study of blood T cell repertoires in COVID-19. As for the study in general: Material from acute and convalescent COVID-19 was sourced from the United States, Italy and Spain.

TCRdb's table, derived via immunoSEQ multiplex PCR, lists solely in-frame clones and lacks some. The sample includes 130,000 to 150,000 clones, 70% to 90% of them seen just once. Germline CDR1 and CDR2: SGHTS and YDEGEE. The CDR3 spans 17 residues. The J segment lost 0 bases and the V segment lost 4 bases, leaving 12 bases of the junction unmatched. V gene TRBV5-8 combines with J gene TRBJ1-1, with 7 positions matching TRBD1. Input material: peripheral blood. The receptor was isolated from a woman aged 55-69 years with COVID-19, enrolled during active disease. The CDR3 nucleotides are TGTGCCAGCAGCATCGGGACAGTGAACCCCATGAACACTGAAGCTTTCTTT. The encoded protein is CASSIGTVNPMNTEAFF.